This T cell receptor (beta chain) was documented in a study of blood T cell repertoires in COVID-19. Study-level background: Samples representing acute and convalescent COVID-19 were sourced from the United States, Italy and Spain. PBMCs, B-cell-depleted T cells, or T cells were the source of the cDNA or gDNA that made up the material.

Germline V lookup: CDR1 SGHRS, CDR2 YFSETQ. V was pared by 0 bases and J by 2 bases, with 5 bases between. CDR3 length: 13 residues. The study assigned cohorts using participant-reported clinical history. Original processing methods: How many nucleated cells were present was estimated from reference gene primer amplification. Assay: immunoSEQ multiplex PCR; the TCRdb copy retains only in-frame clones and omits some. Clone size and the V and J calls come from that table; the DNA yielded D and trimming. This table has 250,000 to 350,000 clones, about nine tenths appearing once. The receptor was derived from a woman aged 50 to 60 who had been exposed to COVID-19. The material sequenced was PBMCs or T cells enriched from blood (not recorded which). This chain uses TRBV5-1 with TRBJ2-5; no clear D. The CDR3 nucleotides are TGCGCCAGCAGCTTGGACGGGCAAGAGACCCAGTACTTC. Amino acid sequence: CASSLDGQETQYF.